These 21 T cell receptor beta chains came from one sample sequenced in a study of PD-1 blockade in classical Hodgkin lymphoma. Here immunoSEQ multiplex PCR was the method, and the copy in TCRdb shows in-frame clones only, minus some. The repertoire consists of approximately 25,000 clones, with over 60% occurring once and the leading ten covering 8%. Every one of the patients relapsed after autologous stem cell transplantation (brentuximab vedotin exposure was variable). Sample: peripheral blood mononuclear cells (PBMCs), taken before the second cycle of nivolumab. Source of these receptors: a human donor with classical Hodgkin lymphoma.

This clone occurred a few times. This chain links TRBV7-2 with TRBJ2-1, with 7 bases fitting TRBD2. Germline V gene lookup returns CDR1 SGHTA and CDR2 FQGNSA. V dropped 3 bases and J dropped 8; count of bases not matched to a gene: 4. The CDR3 has 13 residues. The CDR3 DNA follows: TGTGCCAGCAGCTTCGGACTAGTCTATGAGCAGTTCTTC. It specifies CASSFGLVYEQFF.

This clone was detected once. V is TRBV6-5 and J is TRBJ1-4; no clear D gene. Germline CDR1 and CDR2: MNHEY and SVGAGI. The V end was cut by 5 bases, the J end by 4 bases, with 14 bases between. This CDR3 comprises 15 residues. DNA for the CDR3: TGTGCCAGCAGTGCCCCGGACCGAAGTAATGAAAAACTGTTTTTT. It codes for CASSAPDRSNEKLFF.

V and J are TRBV9 and TRBJ2-7; possible D gene TRBD2, 6 bases. Trimming removed 4 bases at V and 1 base at J, with 12 bases between. The germline V gene encodes CDR1 SGDLS and CDR2 YYNGEE. This CDR3 has 14 residues. The CDR3 DNA reads as TGTGCCAGCAGCCCCCGGGACTCTTCCTACGAGCAGTACTTC. Amino acids: CASSPRDSSYEQYF.

The chain links TRBV5-1 to TRBJ2-7, with D perhaps TRBD1 (6 bases). This CDR3 has 15 residues. With 1 base removed from V and 5 bases from J, the gap between germline ends came to 16 bases. Per germline, CDR1 SGHRS and CDR2 YFSETQ. In DNA, the CDR3 is TGCGCCAGCAGCTTGTCTCCAGCAGGGGTGGACGAGCAGTACTTC. Translation gives CASSLSPAGVDEQYF.

The chain combines TRBV2 with TRBJ2-1; 11 bases are shared with TRBD2. The CDR3 length is 13 residues. Germline assignment: CDR1 SNHLY and CDR2 FYNNEI. With V trimmed by 11 bases and J by 6 bases, 6 bases remained unmatched. The CDR3 bases are TGTGCCGGCGCTAGCGGGGGGCCCAATGAGCAGTTCTTC. Protein sequence: CAGASGGPNEQFF. Supplemented by reference TRBV2 and TRBJ2-1, the full variable domain reads EPEVTQTPSHQVTQMGQEVILRCVPISNHLYFYWYRQILGQKVEFLVSFYNNEISEKSEIFDDQFSVERPDGSNFTLKIRSTKLEDSAMYFCAGASGGPNEQFFGPGTRLTVL.

The chain's CDR3 is CATNSGGKNIQYF. The CDR3 bases are TGTGCCACCAATAGCGGGGGCAAAAACATTCAGTACTTC. The rearrangement links TRBV10-3 to TRBJ2-4; 9 bases fit TRBD2. After removal of 10 bases from V and 3 bases from J, the junction contained 4 bases not matched to a gene. From germline, CDR1 is ENHRY and CDR2 SYGVKD. The length of the CDR3 is 13 residues.

This chain joins TRBV7-9 and TRBJ2-2, with D hard to call. Trimming took off 3 bases at V and 8 bases at J, with 7 bases between the two ends. The CDR3 runs 12 residues. Germline loops: CDR1 SEHNR, CDR2 FQNEAQ (reference sequence). The CDR3 nucleotides are TGTGCCAGCAGCTTCGAGTTGGGGGAGCTGTTTTTT. It is translated as CASSFELGELFF.

This clone was detected a few times. The rearrangement links TRBV11-3 to TRBJ2-2; the D gene is possibly TRBD1 (6 bases). This CDR3 contains 15 residues. Trimming took 5 bases from V and 6 from J, leaving 16 bases between them. Per germline, CDR1 SGHNT and CDR2 YENEEA. This chain's CDR3 is CASSLETGLAGELFF. The CDR3 nucleotides read TGTGCCAGCAGCCTCGAAACAGGGCTTGCCGGGGAGCTGTTTTTT. Drawing the rest from reference TRBV11-3 and TRBJ2-2, the complete variable domain is EAGVVQSPRYKIIEKKQPVAFWCNPISGHNTLYWYLQNLGQGPELLIRYENEEAVDDSQLPKDRFSAERLKGVDSTLKIQPAELGDSAVYLCASSLETGLAGELFFGEGSRLTVL.

This CDR3 is CASRSLDRVNFEAFF. The CDR3 bases are TGTGCCAGCAGATCTCTCGACAGGGTAAACTTTGAAGCTTTCTTT. J is TRBJ1-1 and V is TRBV6-1, with TRBD1 matching 7 bases. J was trimmed by 7 bases and V by 6 bases; bases with no gene match: 14. CDR3 length: 15 amino acids. CDR1 and CDR2 (germline): MNHNS, SASEGT.

There are a few counts of this clone. This chain uses TRBV7-2 with TRBJ2-3; 9 bases are a match to TRBD1. Trimming at V came to 1 base and at J to 14 bases, leaving 13 bases not matched to a gene. The CDR3 totals 15 residues. Germline V gene lookup returns CDR1 SGHTA and CDR2 FQGNSA. As DNA, the CDR3 is TGTGCCAGCAGCTTAGGCCTCCAGGGACAGGGCGTTTGGTATTTT. Translation gives CASSLGLQGQGVWYF.

Sample share makes this clone medium-sized. The chain carries TRBV6-1 and TRBJ1-3, with D hard to call. Germline V lookup: CDR1 MNHNS, CDR2 SASEGT. Trimming removed 3 bases at V and 4 bases at J, with 4 bases between. The CDR3 has 12 amino acids. The CDR3 sequence: CASSDQGNTIYF. CDR3 sequence (DNA): TGTGCCAGCAGTGACCAAGGAAACACCATATATTTT.

V gene TRBV5-1 combines with J gene TRBJ2-1, with D possibly being TRBD1 (5 bases). CDR1 SGHRS and CDR2 YFSETQ come from the germline V gene. The CDR3 extends over 13 amino acids. Trimming took 0 bases from V and 8 from J, leaving 9 bases between them. CDR3 bases: TGCGCCAGCAGCTTGGTCAGGGTGGATGAGCAGTTCTTC. This codes for CASSLVRVDEQFF.

The chain carries TRBV19 and TRBJ2-7; 14 positions agree with TRBD2. The trim removed 6 bases at V and 5 bases at J, leaving 6 bases unmatched. This CDR3 has 15 residues. Per germline, CDR1 LNHDA and CDR2 SQIVND (reference sequence). The CDR3, as DNA: TGTGCCAGTAGGGCGGGACTAGCGGGAGAGCACGAGCAGTACTTC. It encodes CASRAGLAGEHEQYF.

This clone is a singleton in its sample. This sequence joins TRBV27 and TRBJ2-1; 10 bases line up with TRBD2. V was pared by 10 bases and J by 4 bases, with 10 bases of the junction left unmatched. The CDR3 contains 15 residues. The germline gives CDR1 MNHEY, CDR2 SMNVEV (reference sequence). This CDR3 reads CATWAASGGYNEQFF. CDR3 sequence (DNA): TGTGCCACTTGGGCGGCTAGCGGGGGTTACAATGAGCAGTTCTTC.

The rearrangement joins TRBV19 to TRBJ2-3; D might be TRBD1 (6 bases). Between the trimmed V and J ends, which lost 5 bases and 4 bases, there was a span of 13 bases. CDR3 length: 14 amino acids. The germline V gene has CDR1 LNHDA and CDR2 SQIVND (reference sequence). DNA for the CDR3: TGTGCCAGTAGTTTTGGACAGCTTGCAGATACGCAGTATTTT. Residues: CASSFGQLADTQYF.

This clone was found once. This rearrangement joins TRBV19 to TRBJ2-7; 13 nucleotides line up with TRBD2. The junction had 1 base not matched to a gene; V was cut back by 3 bases and J by 2 bases. Per the germline V gene, CDR1 is LNHDA and CDR2 is SQIVND (reference sequence). The CDR3 has 15 residues. CDR3 sequence: CASSMGLAGPYEQYF. CDR3 nucleotides: TGTGCCAGTAGTATGGGACTAGCGGGGCCCTACGAGCAGTACTTC.

This clone was detected once. This chain uses TRBV2 with TRBJ2-2, with D possibly called TRBD1 or TRBD2 (5 bases each). The V and J ends lost 7 bases and 0 bases respectively, with 9 bases between them. Germline CDR1 and CDR2: SNHLY and FYNNEI. The CDR3 consists of 14 residues. DNA of the CDR3: TGTGCCAGCACGGGGCGGTCGAACACCGGGGAGCTGTTTTTT. This codes for CASTGRSNTGELFF. The complete variable domain, with remaining parts taken from reference TRBV2 and TRBJ2-2, reads EPEVTQTPSHQVTQMGQEVILRCVPISNHLYFYWYRQILGQKVEFLVSFYNNEISEKSEIFDDQFSVERPDGSNFTLKIRSTKLEDSAMYFCASTGRSNTGELFFGEGSRLTVL.

The chain carries TRBV4-3 and TRBJ2-2; D unclear. Deletions cut 1 base from V and 6 bases from J, with 0 bases between. Germline V gene sequence: CDR1 LGHNA, CDR2 YSLEER. This CDR3 region has 11 residues. The CDR3 spells CASSQAGELFF. The CDR3 DNA reads TGCGCCAGCAGCCAAGCCGGGGAGCTGTTTTTT.

This clone has only a few counts. The chain joins TRBV10-2 to TRBJ2-3, with 8 bases fitting TRBD2. Per the germline V gene, CDR1 is WSHSY and CDR2 is SAAADI. The CDR3 totals 15 residues. After removal of 2 bases from V and 6 bases from J, the junction contained 7 bases not matched to a gene. In DNA, the CDR3 is TGCGCCAGCAGTGAGGGAAGCGGGAGAACGGATACGCAGTATTTT. Its protein is CASSEGSGRTDTQYF.

The rearrangement links TRBV18 to TRBJ2-7; 9 nucleotides agree with TRBD2. In germline, CDR1 is KGHSH, CDR2 LQKENI. The CDR3 runs to 17 residues. V shed 3 bases and J 6 bases; nucleotides not matched to a gene: 15. This chain's CDR3 is CASSPSTLGLARGEQYF. The CDR3 DNA sequence: TGTGCCAGCTCACCTTCGACCTTAGGACTAGCGAGAGGCGAGCAGTACTTC.

In nucleotides, the CDR3 is TGTGCCAGCAGTTACTCGGGGGGTGCCACCGGGGAGCTGTTTTTT. Translated, it gives CASSYSGGATGELFF. The chain uses TRBV6-6 and TRBJ2-2; possible D gene TRBD2, 6 bases. The V gene's germline CDR1 is MNHNY and CDR2 SVGAGI (reference sequence). Trimming cost V 0 bases and J 4 bases, with 9 bases left between them. The CDR3 contains 15 residues.